The clone carrying this T cell receptor beta chain was counted a few times. With a J-beta primer mix and a sample-barcoded 5' primer, a second PCR ran about 7 to 12 cycles. TCRdb re-called the 5' RACE reads through MiXCR, storing one row per CDR3 protein. Of approximately 960,000 distinct CDR3 sequences listed, 29% were seen once; the top ten hold roughly 10%. This entry comes from a study of blood T cells in healthy people across ages. The CDR3 spans 12 residues. The V gene's germline CDR1 is MGHDK and CDR2 SYGVNS. This sample was also put to use in a study of T cells of mothers and their children.

The sequence was collected from a woman in her thirties or forties in good health. The sequenced sample consisted of blood. This chain connects TRBV25-1 to TRBJ2-7, with a tentative D call TRBD1 (5 bases). The J call may be in error: the DNA end matches TRBJ2-5 better. This CDR3 reads CASRQAVGTQYF. The CDR3 DNA reads as TGTGCCAGCAGACAGGCCGTAGGGACCCAGTACTTC.